This TCR beta chain derives from a study of T cell responses to AZD1222 COVID-19 vaccine. Findings and caveats of the study: Reports indicate that nearly half of spike-specific TCRs are directed at unmutated variant regions. Repertoire collection took place solely once the T cell response had peaked. Regions 160-218 and 743-854 held dominance among vaccine-associated CD4 TCRs, which spanned spike. Mostly white British, mostly female donors; authors suggested clonal diversity may be underestimated.

Germline V gene sequence: CDR1 SGHVS, CDR2 FNYEAQ. V dropped 6 bases and J dropped 4 bases, with 13 bases sitting between them. This CDR3 region has 15 residues. Using immunoSEQ multiplex PCR, the repertoire was profiled, and TCRdb retains in-frame clones only, with some absent. This sample has roughly 80,000 clones, with roughly 90% found just once. A word on this clone: As yet, its antigen is unknown.

The chain recombines TRBV7-6 with TRBJ2-6, with D hard to call. The sequences come from peripheral blood, collected on day 0 of MenACWY control vaccination. This TCR was sampled from an adult in good health. The CDR3 sequence is CASSIGQLGANVLTF. DNA of the CDR3: TGTGCCAGCAGTATAGGGCAGCTGGGGGCCAACGTCCTGACTTTC. The variable domain in full, with the rest retrieved from reference TRBV7-6 and TRBJ2-6, is GAGVSQSPRYKVTKRGQDVALRCDPISGHVSLYWYRQALGQGPEFLTYFNYEAQQDKSGLPNDRFSAERPEGSISTLTIQRTEQRDSAMYRCASSIGQLGANVLTFGAGSRLTVL.